The entry that follows covers one T cell receptor (beta chain) sequence. V was trimmed by 5 bases and J by 1 base, leaving 11 bases between them. This CDR3 contains 14 residues. Per germline, CDR1 ENHRY and CDR2 SYGVKD. Clinical symptoms and serum thyroxine were used for diagnosis; TRAb, thyroid ultrasound and orbital computed tomography were also relied on. The source of the sample is a study of Graves' ophthalmopathy and Graves' hyperthyroidism. Beta-chain TCR CDR3 regions were amplified from RNA transcripts. RT-PCR with HTBI primers came first, then second-round multiplex PCR. A single record per CDR3 protein comes from TCRdb applying MiXCR to the multiplex PCR reads. The data contain about 170,000 distinct CDR3 sequences, approximately 40% of them singletons.

This sequence joins TRBV10-3 and TRBJ1-1; tentative D call: TRBD1 (5 bases). The TCR comes from a woman in her thirties or forties with Graves' ophthalmopathy. Material: peripheral blood. The CDR3 is CAISPTGPNTEAFF. CDR3 coding DNA: TGTGCCATCAGTCCTACAGGACCGAACACTGAAGCTTTCTTT.